A single sample gave rise to the 19 T cell receptor beta chains below, sequenced in a study of Tregs in tolerant kidney transplant recipients. Produced via immunoSEQ multiplex PCR; TCRdb's table is partial and in-frame only. There are hundreds of thousands of clones in the sample; around 81% occur only once, and 0.5% to 0.65% lies in the top ten. Sequencing was done on a sample of CD4+ T cells from blood. These receptors all stem from a human donor in good health.

The chain couples TRBV20-1 to TRBJ1-1; possible D gene TRBD1, 5 bases. The length of the CDR3 is 11 residues. Per germline, CDR1 DFQATT and CDR2 SNEGSKA (reference sequence). In DNA, the CDR3 is TGCAGCCTCGGGGACCGCACTGAAGCTTTCTTT. Its protein is CSLGDRTEAFF.

The V gene is TRBV6-1, the J gene TRBJ1-5; D remains unclear. CDR1 and CDR2 from the germline V gene are MNHNS and SASEGT. CDR3 length: 15 amino acids. Trimming stripped 6 bases from V and 0 bases from J, with 12 bases between. CDR3 coding DNA: TGTGCCAGCAGCGGCGGACGGTATAGCAATCAGCCCCAGCATTTT. Its protein product is CASSGGRYSNQPQHF.

This clone has a handful of counts. The gene calls are TRBV9 and TRBJ1-2, with TRBD1 matching over 7 bases. The germline V gene encodes CDR1 SGDLS and CDR2 YYNGEE. The V segment lost 1 base and the J segment 7 bases; nucleotides outside the gene matches: 1. There are 12 residues in the CDR3. CDR3 in amino acids: CASSVQGGGYTF. CDR3 in DNA: TGTGCCAGCAGCGTACAGGGGGGTGGCTACACCTTC.

This clone was observed once. This chain links TRBV6-1 with TRBJ1-6; a possible D gene is TRBD1 (5 bases). Between the trimmed V and J ends, which lost 10 bases and 2 bases, there was a span of 9 bases. The CDR3 totals 13 residues. The V gene's germline CDR1 is MNHNS and CDR2 SASEGT. The CDR3 DNA reads as TGTGCCATCCGGGACCCCTATAATTCACCCCTCCACTTT. Translated: CAIRDPYNSPLHF.

This sequence joins TRBV29-1 and TRBJ1-1; D remains unclear. Between the trimmed V and J ends, which lost 3 bases and 7 bases, there was a span of 9 bases. The germline gives CDR1 SQVTM, CDR2 ANQGSEA. The CDR3 has 11 amino acids. CDR3 sequence reads: CSVDPGIEAFF. The CDR3 DNA sequence: TGCAGCGTTGACCCAGGAATTGAAGCTTTCTTT. Filled out from reference TRBV29-1 and TRBJ1-1, the complete variable domain reads SAVISQKPSRDICQRGTSLTIQCQVDSQVTMMFWYRQQPGQSLTLIATANQGSEATYESGFVIDKFPISRPNLTFSTLTVSNMSPEDSSIYLCSVDPGIEAFFGQGTRLTVV.

This clone was found a few times. The chain uses TRBV5-1 and TRBJ2-5; TRBD1 or TRBD2 may be the D gene (5 bases each). This CDR3 region has 13 residues. The V and J ends lost 4 bases and 0 bases respectively, with 7 bases between them. Germline V gene data show CDR1 as SGHRS and CDR2 as YFSETQ. The CDR3 nucleotides are TGCGCCAGCAGCAAGGGACACCAAGAGACCCAGTACTTC. This encodes CASSKGHQETQYF.

V usage is TRBV15 and J usage is TRBJ2-5; the D call may be TRBD1 or TRBD2 (5 bases each). Per the germline V gene, CDR1 is LNHNV and CDR2 is YYDKDF (reference sequence). The CDR3 extends over 14 amino acids. V shed 5 bases and J shed 4 bases, with 14 bases lying between them. In nucleotides, the CDR3 is TGTGCCACCAGCGGGGGACCGCCAGCAGAGACCCAGTACTTC. It is translated as CATSGGPPAETQYF.

V is TRBV6-6 and J is TRBJ1-5, with D possibly TRBD1 on 5 matching bases. Germline CDR1 MNHNY, CDR2 SVGAGI (reference sequence). CDR3 length: 15 residues. V dropped 6 bases and J dropped 2 bases, with 14 bases sitting between them. The CDR3 region is CASRWEPGGNQPQHF. The CDR3, as DNA: TGTGCCAGCAGGTGGGAGCCGGGGGGCAATCAGCCCCAGCATTTT.

This chain joins TRBV13 and TRBJ2-1; D is possibly TRBD1 or TRBD2 (5 bases each). V was shortened by 5 bases and J by 14 bases, with 16 bases between the two germline ends. This CDR3 region has 12 residues. Per germline, CDR1 PRHDT and CDR2 FYEKMQ (reference sequence). In DNA, the CDR3 is TGTGCCAGCAGCAGAACGGGACCAGGGAAGTTCTTC. Its translation: CASSRTGPGKFF. The complete variable domain, with remaining parts taken from reference TRBV13 and TRBJ2-1, reads AAGVIQSPRHLIKEKRETATLKCYPIPRHDTVYWYQQGPGQDPQFLISFYEKMQSDKGSIPDRFSAQQFSDYHSELNMSSLELGDSALYFCASSRTGPGKFFGPGTRLTVL.

The chain joins TRBV6-5 to TRBJ2-7; a possible D gene is TRBD2 (5 bases). The CDR3 has 12 amino acids. Germline V gives CDR1 MNHEY, CDR2 SVGAGI. V was clipped by 7 bases and J by 4 bases, with 11 bases between them. DNA of the CDR3: TGTGCCAGCAAGGCTAGCTCGTACGAGCAGTACTTC. This codes for CASKASSYEQYF.

This chain connects TRBV10-1 to TRBJ2-7; D ambiguous. The V end lost 10 bases, the J end lost 3 bases, and 13 bases lay between the germline ends. The CDR3 sequence is 12 residues long. Germline V gives CDR1 WNHNN, CDR2 SYGVQD (reference sequence). In nucleotides, the CDR3 is TGCGCCACCCGAAAAGAGAACTACGAGCAGTACTTC. It specifies CATRKENYEQYF.

With regard to this clone: The sample has other DNA sequences that encode this CDR3 too. The chain uses TRBV18 and TRBJ1-3, with a possible D match to TRBD1 (5 bases). This CDR3 comprises 16 residues. Germline CDR1 is KGHSH and CDR2 is LQKENI. The ends were cut back, 3 bases at V and 0 bases at J, with 12 bases in the middle. The CDR3 DNA reads TGTGCCAGCTCACCTTCGACAGCAAGCTCTGGAAACACCATATATTTT. Translating gives CASSPSTASSGNTIYF.

CDR3 coding DNA: TGTGCCAGCAGCACTCTCAGGGGGCGAGGAGATACGCAGTATTTT. Translation: CASSTLRGRGDTQYF. The chain couples TRBV6-1 to TRBJ2-3; 8 positions match TRBD1. V gave up 6 bases and J gave up 5 bases; unmatched junction bases: 10. Looked up from germline, CDR1 is MNHNS and CDR2 is SASEGT. The CDR3 runs to 15 residues.

J is TRBJ1-6 and V is TRBV5-1; 8 positions agree with TRBD1. The J segment lost 5 bases and the V segment lost 4 bases, leaving 8 bases of the junction unmatched. The CDR3 runs to 16 residues. Germline CDR1 and CDR2: SGHRS and YFSETQ. Here the CDR3 reads CASSTTGGQDNSPLHF. The CDR3 nucleotides are TGCGCCAGCAGCACCACAGGGGGTCAGGATAATTCACCCCTCCACTTT. Supplemented by reference TRBV5-1 and TRBJ1-6, the full variable domain reads KAGVTQTPRYLIKTRGQQVTLSCSPISGHRSVSWYQQTPGQGLQFLFEYFSETQRNKGNFPGRFSGRQFSNSRSEMNVSTLELGDSALYLCASSTTGGQDNSPLHFGNGTRLTVT.

The chain is built from TRBV5-1 and TRBJ1-2, with 7 bases identical to TRBD1. Germline V gene data show CDR1 as SGHRS and CDR2 as YFSETQ. The CDR3 covers 14 residues. J gave up 0 bases and V 4 bases, and 3 bases lay outside the gene matches. This chain's CDR3 is CASSRGQANYGYTF. In DNA, the CDR3 is TGCGCCAGCAGCCGTGGACAGGCTAACTATGGCTACACCTTC.

The chain is built from TRBV2 and TRBJ2-7; 7 bases agree with TRBD2. V shed 8 bases and J 0 bases; nucleotides not matched to a gene: 7. The V gene's germline CDR1 is SNHLY and CDR2 FYNNEI. This CDR3 region has 14 residues. The CDR3 bases are TGTGCCAGCGCAAGCGGGACCCTCTCCTACGAGCAGTACTTC. It translates to CASASGTLSYEQYF.

This clone was seen just once. The rearrangement uses TRBV18 and TRBJ1-4, with D tentatively TRBD1 (6 bases). V dropped 2 bases and J dropped 7 bases, with 11 bases sitting between them. From germline, CDR1 is KGHSH and CDR2 LQKENI. This CDR3 has 14 amino acids. CDR3 bases: TGTGCCAGCTCACCAGGGGGGCTAGGTGAAAAACTGTTTTTT. Its translation is CASSPGGLGEKLFF.

The V gene is TRBV6-5, the J gene TRBJ2-7; possibly TRBD1 for D (6 bases). CDR3 length: 14 residues. V was trimmed by 6 bases and J by 0 bases, leaving 12 bases between them. Germline V gene sequence: CDR1 MNHEY, CDR2 SVGAGI. CDR3 bases: TGTGCCAGCAGACAGGGCCGGACCTCCTACGAGCAGTACTTC. This codes for CASRQGRTSYEQYF.

The chain recombines TRBV5-4 with TRBJ1-2; 7 bases line up with TRBD1. The germline CDR1 and CDR2 sequences are SGHNT and YYREEE (reference sequence). The CDR3 is made up of 16 amino acids. J was trimmed by 0 bases and V by 2 bases; bases with no gene match: 7. The CDR3 nucleotides are TGTGCCAGCAGCTTCCCGAACAGGGGACCTAACTATGGCTACACCTTC. Its translation is CASSFPNRGPNYGYTF.